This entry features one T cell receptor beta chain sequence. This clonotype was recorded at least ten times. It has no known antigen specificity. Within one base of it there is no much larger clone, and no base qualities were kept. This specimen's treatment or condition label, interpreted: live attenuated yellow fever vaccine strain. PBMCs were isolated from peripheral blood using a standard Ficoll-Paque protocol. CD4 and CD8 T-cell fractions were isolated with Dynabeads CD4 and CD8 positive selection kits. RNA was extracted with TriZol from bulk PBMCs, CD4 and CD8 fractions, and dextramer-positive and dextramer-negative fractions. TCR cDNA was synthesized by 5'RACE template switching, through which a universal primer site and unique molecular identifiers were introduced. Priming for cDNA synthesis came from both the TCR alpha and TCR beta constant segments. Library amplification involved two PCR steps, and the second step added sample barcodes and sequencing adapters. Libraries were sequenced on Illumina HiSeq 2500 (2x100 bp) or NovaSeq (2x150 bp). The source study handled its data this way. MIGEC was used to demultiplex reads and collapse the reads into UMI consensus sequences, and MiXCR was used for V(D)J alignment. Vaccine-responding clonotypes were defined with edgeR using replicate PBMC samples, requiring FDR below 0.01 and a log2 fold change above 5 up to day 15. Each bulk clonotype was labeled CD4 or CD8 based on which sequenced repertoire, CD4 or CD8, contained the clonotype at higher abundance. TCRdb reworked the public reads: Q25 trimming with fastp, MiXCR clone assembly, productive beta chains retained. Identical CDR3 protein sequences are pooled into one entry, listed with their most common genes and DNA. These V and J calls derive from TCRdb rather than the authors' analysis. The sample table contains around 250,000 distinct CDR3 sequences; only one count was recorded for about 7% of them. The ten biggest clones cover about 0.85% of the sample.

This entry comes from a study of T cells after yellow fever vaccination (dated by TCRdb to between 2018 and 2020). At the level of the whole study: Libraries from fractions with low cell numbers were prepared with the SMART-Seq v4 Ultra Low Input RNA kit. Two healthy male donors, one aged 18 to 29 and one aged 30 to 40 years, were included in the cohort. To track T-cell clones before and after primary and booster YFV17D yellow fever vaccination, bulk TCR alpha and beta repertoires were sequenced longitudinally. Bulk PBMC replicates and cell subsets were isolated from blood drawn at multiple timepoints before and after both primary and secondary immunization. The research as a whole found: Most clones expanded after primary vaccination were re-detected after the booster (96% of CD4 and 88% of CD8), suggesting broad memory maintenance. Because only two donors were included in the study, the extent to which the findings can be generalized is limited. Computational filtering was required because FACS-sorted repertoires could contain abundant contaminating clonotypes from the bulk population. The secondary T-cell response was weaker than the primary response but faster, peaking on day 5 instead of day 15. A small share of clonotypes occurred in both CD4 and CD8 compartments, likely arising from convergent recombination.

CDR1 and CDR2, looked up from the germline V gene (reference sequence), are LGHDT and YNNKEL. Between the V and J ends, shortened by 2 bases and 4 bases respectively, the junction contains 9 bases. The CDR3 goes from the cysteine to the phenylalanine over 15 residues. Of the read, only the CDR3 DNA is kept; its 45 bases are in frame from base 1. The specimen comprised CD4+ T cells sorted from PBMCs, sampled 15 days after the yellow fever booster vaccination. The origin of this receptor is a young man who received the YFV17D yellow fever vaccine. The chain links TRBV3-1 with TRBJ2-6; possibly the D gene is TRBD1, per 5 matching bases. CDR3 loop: CASSQRGTGANVLTF. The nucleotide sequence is TGTGCCAGCAGCCAAAGGGGTACCGGGGCCAACGTCCTGACTTTC.